The sequence of this T cell receptor beta chain was determined in a study of blood T cells in healthy people across ages. With regard to this clonotype: What it binds is not known.

V shed 7 bases and J shed 3 bases, with 11 bases lying between them. CDR3 length: 12 amino acids. The germline CDR1 and CDR2 sequences are DFQATT and SNEGSKA (reference sequence). The authors ran a second PCR of roughly 6 to 11 cycles using a sample-barcoded 5' primer and a J-beta primer mix. Each cDNA was tagged by a template-switch adaptor containing 12 random nucleotides. One entry per CDR3 protein results from TCRdb running MiXCR on the 5' RACE reads. Seen here are about 1.4 million distinct CDR3 sequences, 59% observed once, and the top ten hold under 8.5%. About 9.9 milliliters of peripheral blood were drawn from each donor. Samples each yielded at least 6 micrograms of total RNA. Study findings and constraints: A roughly linear fall in TCR beta diversity per million T cells was seen with increasing age.

The chain joins TRBV20-1 to TRBJ2-3, with a possible D match to TRBD2 (5 bases). The sequenced material came from blood. This clonotype was sampled from a man between 18 and 35 years old in good health. The chain's CDR3 is CSGGVGTDTQYF. CDR3 coding DNA: TGCAGTGGGGGAGTGGGAACAGATACGCAGTATTTT.